A selection of T cell receptor beta chains follows, all from one sample in a study of blood T cell repertoires in COVID-19. Some clones are missing from TCRdb's copy, which holds only in-frame ones; the method was immunoSEQ multiplex PCR. This sample has 65,000 to 80,000 clones, with about four fifths found just once. The sequencing sample was made of peripheral blood. These receptors came from a man aged 50 to 60 with acute or convalescent COVID-19. Both conserved end residues are part of each CDR3. The order of the fields is J gene, D gene, V gene, clone size, CDR3 protein, CDR3 DNA. The D gene is left open where the match is weak. Size is stated for part of the rows, as once, few or many counts, or as a class when the clone is expanded.

j_call: TRBJ1-1
d_call: NA
v_call: TRBV19
clone_size: NA
cdr3_aa: CASSIGQTTTEAFF
cdr3_nt: TGTGCCAGTAGTATCGGGCAGACTACCACTGAAGCTTTCTTT

j_call: TRBJ2-2
d_call: NA
v_call: TRBV10-3
clone_size: NA
cdr3_aa: CAITGTLANTGELFF
cdr3_nt: TGTGCCATAACAGGAACACTCGCGAACACCGGGGAGCTGTTTTTT

j_call: TRBJ2-7
d_call: TRBD1
v_call: TRBV5-6
clone_size: NA
cdr3_aa: CASSSGQGKGQYF
cdr3_nt: TGTGCCAGCAGCTCGGGACAGGGAAAGGGGCAGTACTTC

j_call: TRBJ1-5
d_call: NA
v_call: TRBV5-1
clone_size: NA
cdr3_aa: CASSSEGTVNQPQHF
cdr3_nt: TGCGCCAGCAGCTCTGAGGGAACAGTCAATCAGCCCCAGCATTTT

j_call: TRBJ1-3
d_call: NA
v_call: TRBV7-2
clone_size: NA
cdr3_aa: CASSPGGSGNTIYF
cdr3_nt: TGTGCCAGCAGCCCCGGGGGCTCTGGAAACACCATATATTTT

j_call: TRBJ2-5
d_call: TRBD2
v_call: TRBV10-2
clone_size: NA
cdr3_aa: CASRIAGGRETQYF
cdr3_nt: TGCGCCAGCAGGATCGCGGGGGGGCGTGAGACCCAGTACTTC

j_call: TRBJ2-7
d_call: TRBD1
v_call: TRBV11-2
clone_size: few
cdr3_aa: CASSQGTGEQYF
cdr3_nt: TGTGCCAGCAGCCAAGGGACAGGCGAGCAGTACTTC

j_call: TRBJ2-2
d_call: TRBD2
v_call: TRBV6-2/TRBV6-3
clone_size: once
cdr3_aa: CASSYSGLAAYTGELFF
cdr3_nt: TGTGCCAGCAGTTACTCAGGACTAGCGGCTTACACCGGGGAGCTGTTTTTT

j_call: TRBJ2-2
d_call: NA
v_call: TRBV4-2
clone_size: NA
cdr3_aa: CASSQNYRSHYTGELFF
cdr3_nt: TGTGCCAGCAGCCAGAACTACCGTAGTCATTACACCGGGGAGCTGTTTTTT

j_call: TRBJ2-3
d_call: TRBD2
v_call: TRBV4-3
clone_size: NA
cdr3_aa: CASSPSLAGGTDTQYF
cdr3_nt: TGCGCCAGCAGCCCGTCCTTAGCGGGGGGCACAGATACGCAGTATTTT

j_call: TRBJ1-6
d_call: TRBD1
v_call: TRBV5-1
clone_size: NA
cdr3_aa: CASSETGIYNSPLHF
cdr3_nt: TGCGCCAGCAGCGAGACAGGGATCTATAATTCACCCCTCCACTTT

j_call: TRBJ2-5
d_call: TRBD2
v_call: TRBV9
clone_size: NA
cdr3_aa: CASSVASGGKETQYF
cdr3_nt: TGTGCCAGCAGCGTAGCTAGCGGGGGCAAAGAGACCCAGTACTTC

j_call: TRBJ2-1
d_call: TRBD1
v_call: TRBV7-2
clone_size: few
cdr3_aa: CASSSRGLLRNEQFF
cdr3_nt: TGTGCCAGCAGCTCCAGGGGGCTACTACGGAATGAGCAGTTCTTC

j_call: TRBJ2-7
d_call: NA
v_call: TRBV7-9
clone_size: NA
cdr3_aa: CASSFGDTFYEQYF
cdr3_nt: TGTGCCAGCAGCTTCGGGGACACCTTCTACGAGCAGTACTTC

j_call: TRBJ2-7
d_call: TRBD2
v_call: TRBV4-3
clone_size: once
cdr3_aa: CASSHGTSGPYEQYF
cdr3_nt: TGCGCCAGCAGCCACGGGACTAGCGGTCCGTACGAGCAGTACTTC

j_call: TRBJ1-1
d_call: NA
v_call: TRBV12-3/TRBV12-4
clone_size: once
cdr3_aa: CASSLGQWNAFF
cdr3_nt: TGTGCCAGCAGTCTCGGACAGTGGAATGCTTTCTTT

j_call: TRBJ1-4
d_call: NA
v_call: TRBV23-1
clone_size: NA
cdr3_aa: CARTVATNEKLFF
cdr3_nt: TGCGCCAGGACAGTTGCAACTAATGAAAAACTGTTTTTT

j_call: TRBJ2-2
d_call: TRBD1
v_call: TRBV7-2
clone_size: NA
cdr3_aa: CASSLGPQGARGELFF
cdr3_nt: TGTGCCAGCAGCTTAGGCCCCCAGGGGGCAAGAGGGGAGCTGTTTTTT

j_call: TRBJ2-3
d_call: NA
v_call: TRBV6-5
clone_size: few
cdr3_aa: CASRTGVTDTQYF
cdr3_nt: TGTGCCAGCAGGACAGGAGTCACAGATACGCAGTATTTT

j_call: TRBJ1-2
d_call: NA
v_call: TRBV10-3
clone_size: NA
cdr3_aa: CAISVGVGGYTF
cdr3_nt: TGTGCCATCAGTGTGGGAGTAGGTGGCTACACCTTC

j_call: TRBJ2-2
d_call: TRBD1
v_call: TRBV5-4
clone_size: NA
cdr3_aa: CASSSPTDRAGELFF
cdr3_nt: TGTGCCAGCAGCTCCCCAACAGACAGGGCCGGGGAGCTGTTTTTT

j_call: TRBJ1-5
d_call: TRBD1
v_call: TRBV19
clone_size: NA
cdr3_aa: CASSNGQGHQPQHF
cdr3_nt: TGTGCCAGTAGTAACGGACAGGGACATCAGCCCCAGCATTTT

j_call: TRBJ2-7
d_call: TRBD1
v_call: TRBV4-2
clone_size: NA
cdr3_aa: CASSQAGTGGTEQYF
cdr3_nt: TGTGCCAGCAGCCAGGCCGGGACAGGGGGGACCGAGCAGTACTTC

j_call: TRBJ2-1
d_call: TRBD2
v_call: TRBV7-9
clone_size: NA
cdr3_aa: CASSLGLAGGSSYNEQFF
cdr3_nt: TGTGCCAGCAGCTTGGGACTAGCGGGGGGGAGCTCCTACAATGAGCAGTTCTTC

j_call: TRBJ1-1
d_call: NA
v_call: TRBV6-2/TRBV6-3
clone_size: few
cdr3_aa: CASSYRQVKNTEAFF
cdr3_nt: TGTGCCAGCAGTTACCGGCAGGTAAAGAACACTGAAGCTTTCTTT

j_call: TRBJ1-5
d_call: NA
v_call: TRBV7-6
clone_size: few
cdr3_aa: CASSFGGRPSNQPQHF
cdr3_nt: TGTGCCAGCAGCTTTGGGGGCAGGCCCAGTAATCAGCCCCAGCATTTT

j_call: TRBJ2-1
d_call: TRBD2
v_call: TRBV7-2
clone_size: NA
cdr3_aa: CASSSNSRTSGSFQFF
cdr3_nt: TGTGCCAGCAGCTCAAACTCGCGGACTAGCGGGTCATTCCAGTTCTTC

j_call: TRBJ2-1
d_call: NA
v_call: TRBV28
clone_size: NA
cdr3_aa: CASSLPVSYNEQFF
cdr3_nt: TGTGCCAGCAGTCTCCCTGTTAGTTACAATGAGCAGTTCTTC

j_call: TRBJ1-5
d_call: NA
v_call: TRBV19
clone_size: NA
cdr3_aa: CASWAGSGNQSQHF
cdr3_nt: TGTGCCAGTTGGGCAGGGTCTGGCAATCAGTCCCAGCATTTT

j_call: TRBJ2-2
d_call: TRBD1
v_call: TRBV11-3
clone_size: NA
cdr3_aa: CASSVIGTGTPGELFF
cdr3_nt: TGTGCCAGCAGCGTTATAGGGACAGGGACGCCCGGGGAGCTGTTTTTT